This record covers a single T cell receptor (beta chain). No antigen is known for it. This specimen comes from a study of post-analysis software for immune sequencing data. The CDR3 spans 13 residues. The V gene's germline CDR1 is MNHNS and CDR2 SASEGT. Deletions cut 4 bases from V and 7 bases from J, with 11 bases between. Built from TCR beta cDNA, the libraries had unique molecular identifiers in them. In TCRdb, the PCR reads were re-called with MiXCR into one record per CDR3 protein. The sample carries some 690,000 distinct CDR3 sequences, roughly 30% recorded once. Study-wide points: A few TRBV segments appeared more often in patients than in controls, and TRBV5-6, TRBV5-1 and TRBV20-1 were among these. Normalized Chao1 diversity was significantly reduced in patients versus controls.

The chain links TRBV6-1 to TRBJ2-1; D perhaps matches TRBD1 (5 bases). This TCR was recovered from a girl aged 5 to 17 with multiple sclerosis. Sequencing used blood. The CDR3 is CASSVDSQNEQFF. In nucleotides, the CDR3 is TGTGCCAGCAGTGTCGACAGCCAAAATGAGCAGTTCTTC.